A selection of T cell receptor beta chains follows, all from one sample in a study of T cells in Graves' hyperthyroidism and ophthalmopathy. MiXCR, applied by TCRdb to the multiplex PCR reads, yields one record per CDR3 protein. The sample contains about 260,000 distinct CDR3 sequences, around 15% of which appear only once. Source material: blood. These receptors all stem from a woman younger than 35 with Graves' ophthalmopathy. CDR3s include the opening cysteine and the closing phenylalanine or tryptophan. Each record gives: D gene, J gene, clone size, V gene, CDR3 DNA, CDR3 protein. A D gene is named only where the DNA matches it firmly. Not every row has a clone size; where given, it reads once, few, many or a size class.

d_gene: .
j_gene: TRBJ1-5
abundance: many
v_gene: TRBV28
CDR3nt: TGTGCCAGCAGTCCACGGACAGACAATCAGCCCCAGCATTTT
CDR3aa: CASSPRTDNQPQHF

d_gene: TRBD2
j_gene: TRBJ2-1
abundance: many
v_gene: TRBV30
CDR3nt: TGTGCCTGGAGTAAGATAGCGGGTTTCAATGAGCAGTTCTTC
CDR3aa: CAWSKIAGFNEQFF

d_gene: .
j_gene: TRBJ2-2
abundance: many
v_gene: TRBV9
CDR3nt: TGTGCCAGCAGCGTAGCCCGTGGGGGCCTGAACACCGGGGAGCTGTTTTTT
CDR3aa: CASSVARGGLNTGELFF

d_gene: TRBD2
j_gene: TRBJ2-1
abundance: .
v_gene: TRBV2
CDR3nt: TGTGCCAGCAGTCGACAGGGACTAGCGGGAGGGCCCCTCTCTTACAATGAGCAGTTCTTC
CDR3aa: CASSRQGLAGGPLSYNEQFF

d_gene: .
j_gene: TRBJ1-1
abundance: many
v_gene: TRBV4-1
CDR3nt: TGCGCCAGCAGCCAAGGCGGGCGGGGTAGGGAGAACACTGAAGCTTTCTTT
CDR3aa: CASSQGGRGRENTEAFF

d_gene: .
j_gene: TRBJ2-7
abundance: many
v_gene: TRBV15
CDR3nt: TGTGCCACCAGCACCTCCTCCGAGCAGTACTTC
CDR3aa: CATSTSSEQYF

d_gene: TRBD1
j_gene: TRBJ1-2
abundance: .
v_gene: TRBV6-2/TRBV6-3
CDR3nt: TGTGCCAGCACACGGGACAGTCGTTATGGCTACACCTTC
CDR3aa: CASTRDSRYGYTF

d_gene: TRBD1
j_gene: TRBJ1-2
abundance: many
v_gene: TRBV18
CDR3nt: TGTGCCAGCTCAGCGACAGGGACTAACTATGGCTACACCTTC
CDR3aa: CASSATGTNYGYTF

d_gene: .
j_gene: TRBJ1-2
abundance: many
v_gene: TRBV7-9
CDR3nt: TGTGCCAGCGGCCCCCGGGGGGACTATGGCTACACCTTC
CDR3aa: CASGPRGDYGYTF

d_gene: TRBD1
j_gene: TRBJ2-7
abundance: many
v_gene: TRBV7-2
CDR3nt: TGTGCCAGCAGCTTAGAGGGCAGGGGGCTATCTGAGCAGTACTTC
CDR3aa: CASSLEGRGLSEQYF

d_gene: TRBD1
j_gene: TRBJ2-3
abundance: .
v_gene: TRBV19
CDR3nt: TGTGCCAGTAGGACCGGGACAGGGGGCTTAGATACGCAGTATTTT
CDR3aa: CASRTGTGGLDTQYF

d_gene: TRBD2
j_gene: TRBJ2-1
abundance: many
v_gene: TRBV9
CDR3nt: TGTGCCAGCAGCGAGGGCATAGCGGGGGGGCTTTTCGAGCAGTTCTTC
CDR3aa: CASSEGIAGGLFEQFF

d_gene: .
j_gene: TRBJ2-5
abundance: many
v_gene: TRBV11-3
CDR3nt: TGTGCCAGCAGCATTTGGGACGGTAAAGAGACCCAGTACTTC
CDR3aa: CASSIWDGKETQYF

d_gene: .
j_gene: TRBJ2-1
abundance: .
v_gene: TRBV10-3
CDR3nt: TGTGCCATCAGTGAGTCGAACGGCGAGCAGTTCTTC
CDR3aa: CAISESNGEQFF

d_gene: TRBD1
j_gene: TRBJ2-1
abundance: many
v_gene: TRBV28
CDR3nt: TGTGCCAGCAGTCCCGGGACAGTAACCTACAATGAGCAGTTCTTC
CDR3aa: CASSPGTVTYNEQFF

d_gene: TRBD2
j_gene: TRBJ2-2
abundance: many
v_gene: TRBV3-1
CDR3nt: TGTGCCAGCAGCCCTGCTAGCGGGAGGGATAAAACCGGGGAGCTGTTTTTT
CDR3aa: CASSPASGRDKTGELFF

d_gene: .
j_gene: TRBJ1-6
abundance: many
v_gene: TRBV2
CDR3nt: TGTGCCAGCAGGGTGGGATCACCCCTCCACTTT
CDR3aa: CASRVGSPLHF

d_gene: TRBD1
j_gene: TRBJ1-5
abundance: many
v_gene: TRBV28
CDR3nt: TGTGCCAGCATAGGACAGGGCGATCAGCCCCAGCATTTT
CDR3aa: CASIGQGDQPQHF

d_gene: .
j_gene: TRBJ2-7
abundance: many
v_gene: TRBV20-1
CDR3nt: TGCAGTGCTAGGAAAGGGGAAGCCTACGAGCAGTACTTC
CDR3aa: CSARKGEAYEQYF

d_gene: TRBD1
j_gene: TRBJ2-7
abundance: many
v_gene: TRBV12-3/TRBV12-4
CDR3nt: TGTGCCAGCAGTTTACGGGGAACAGGGGCCCGATCCTACGAGCAGTACTTC
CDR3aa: CASSLRGTGARSYEQYF

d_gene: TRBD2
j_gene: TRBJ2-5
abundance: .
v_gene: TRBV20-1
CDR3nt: TGCAGTGCTAGGGAAGGGCGGGGGGACCAAGAGACCCAGTACTTC
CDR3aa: CSAREGRGDQETQYF

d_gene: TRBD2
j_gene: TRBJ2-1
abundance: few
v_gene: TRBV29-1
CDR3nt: TGCAGCGTTGAAGGGCTAGCGGGGAGAAATGAGCAGTTCTTC
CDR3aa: CSVEGLAGRNEQFF

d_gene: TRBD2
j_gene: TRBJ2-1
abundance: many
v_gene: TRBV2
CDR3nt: TGTGCCAGCAGTGATACGTGGGGCGCTAGCGGGAACGATGAGCAGTTCTTC
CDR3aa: CASSDTWGASGNDEQFF

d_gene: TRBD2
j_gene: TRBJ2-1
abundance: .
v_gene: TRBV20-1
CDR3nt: TGCAGTGCTAGACCGGGGGGGAGGAATGAGCAGTTCTTC
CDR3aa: CSARPGGRNEQFF

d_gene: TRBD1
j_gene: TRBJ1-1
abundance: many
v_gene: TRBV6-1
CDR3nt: TGTGCCAGCAGTTCAAGCAGGGGGACTCGGAACACTGAAGCTTTCTTT
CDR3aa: CASSSSRGTRNTEAFF

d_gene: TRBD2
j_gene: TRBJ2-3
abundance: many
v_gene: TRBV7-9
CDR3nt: TGTGCCAGCAGCTCCGCGGTAGCGGGAAGCACAGATACGCAGTATTTT
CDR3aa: CASSSAVAGSTDTQYF

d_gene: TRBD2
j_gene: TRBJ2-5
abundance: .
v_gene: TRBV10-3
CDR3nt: TGTGCCATCAGTGGAGAAGCGGGGGTACAAGAGACCCAGTACTTC
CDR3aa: CAISGEAGVQETQYF

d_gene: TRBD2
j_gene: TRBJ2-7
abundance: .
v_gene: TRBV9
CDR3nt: TGTGCCAGCAGCGTAGCAGCGGGGGGGCTCTACGAGCAGTACTTC
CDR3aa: CASSVAAGGLYEQYF

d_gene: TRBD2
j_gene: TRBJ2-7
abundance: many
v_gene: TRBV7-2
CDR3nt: TGTGCCAGCAGCTCCGGACTAGCCTCCGAGCAGTACTTC
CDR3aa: CASSSGLASEQYF

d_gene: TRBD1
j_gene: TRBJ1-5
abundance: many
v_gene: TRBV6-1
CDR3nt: TGTGCCAGCAGTTCCCGGGACAGCTTCAATCAGCCCCAGCATTTT
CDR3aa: CASSSRDSFNQPQHF

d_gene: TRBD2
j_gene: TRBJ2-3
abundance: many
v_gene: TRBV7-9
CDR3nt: TGTGCCAGCAGCTTAGCTAGCGGGGGCACAGATACGCAGTATTTT
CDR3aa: CASSLASGGTDTQYF

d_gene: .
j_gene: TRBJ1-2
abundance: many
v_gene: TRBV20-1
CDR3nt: TGCAGTGCGGAGGGGGACGGCTACACCTTC
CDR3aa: CSAEGDGYTF

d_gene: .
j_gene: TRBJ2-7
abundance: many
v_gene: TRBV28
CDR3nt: TGTGCCAGCAGTTGGAACTACGAGCAGTACTTC
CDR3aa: CASSWNYEQYF

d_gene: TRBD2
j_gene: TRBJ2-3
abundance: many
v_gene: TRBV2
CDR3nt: TGTGCCAGCAGAAGACTAGCGGGGGGCACAGATACGCAGTATTTT
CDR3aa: CASRRLAGGTDTQYF

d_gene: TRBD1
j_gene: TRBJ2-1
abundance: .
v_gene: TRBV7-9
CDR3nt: TGTGCCAGCAGCTTAGGGTCGGGGACAGAGTCCTACAATGAGCAGTTCTTC
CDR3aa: CASSLGSGTESYNEQFF

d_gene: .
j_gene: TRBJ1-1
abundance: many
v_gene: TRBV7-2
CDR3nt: TGTGCCAGCAGCTTAGAGGGACGGGTGAACACTGAAGCTTTCTTT
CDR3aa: CASSLEGRVNTEAFF

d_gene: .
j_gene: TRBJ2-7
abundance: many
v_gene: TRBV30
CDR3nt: TGTGCCTGGGCCCTGAGGGGAGTTAGGTACGAGCAGTACTTC
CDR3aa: CAWALRGVRYEQYF

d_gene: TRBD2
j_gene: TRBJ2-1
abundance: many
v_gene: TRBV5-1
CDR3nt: TGCGCCAGCAGCTCTAGCGGGGGCTCCTACAATGAGCAGTTCTTC
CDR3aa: CASSSSGGSYNEQFF

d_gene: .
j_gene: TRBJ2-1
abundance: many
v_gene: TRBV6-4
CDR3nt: TGTGCCAGCAGTTTGGGGGCGGGAGTCTACAATGAGCAGTTCTTC
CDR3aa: CASSLGAGVYNEQFF

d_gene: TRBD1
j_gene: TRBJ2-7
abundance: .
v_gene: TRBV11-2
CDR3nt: TGTGCCAGCAGCAAACAGACAGGGGCCGCCAGGGGGGAGCAGTACTTC
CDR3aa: CASSKQTGAARGEQYF

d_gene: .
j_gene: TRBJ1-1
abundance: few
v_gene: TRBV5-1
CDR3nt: TGCGCCAGCAGCTTTTGGGGATTTCATGGAGCTTTCTTT
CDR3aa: CASSFWGFHGAFF

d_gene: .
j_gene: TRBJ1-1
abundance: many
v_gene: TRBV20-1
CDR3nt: TGCAGTGCGGGACCGCAGAACACTGAAGCTTTCTTT
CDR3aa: CSAGPQNTEAFF

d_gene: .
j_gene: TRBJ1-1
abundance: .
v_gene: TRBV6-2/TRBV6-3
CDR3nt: TGTGCCAGCAGACACAACAGGGCGAAGAACACTGAAGCTTTCTTT
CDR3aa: CASRHNRAKNTEAFF

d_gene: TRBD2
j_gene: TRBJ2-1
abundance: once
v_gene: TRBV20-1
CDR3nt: TGCAGTGCTAAGAACACATTTGGGACTAGCGGGAGAGGGGATGAGCAGTTCTTC
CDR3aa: CSAKNTFGTSGRGDEQFF

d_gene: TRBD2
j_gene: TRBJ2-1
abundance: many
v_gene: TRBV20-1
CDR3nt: TGCAGTGCTAGACTAGCGGGTACCTACAATGAGCAGTTCTTC
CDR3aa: CSARLAGTYNEQFF

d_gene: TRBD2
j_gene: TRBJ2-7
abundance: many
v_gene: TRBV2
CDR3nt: TGTGCCAGCAGGGAGCGGGAGACAAGCTCCTACGAGCAGTACTTC
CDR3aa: CASRERETSSYEQYF

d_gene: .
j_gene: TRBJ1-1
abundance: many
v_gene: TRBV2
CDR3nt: TGTGCCAGTATTCGTCTTGAGACCACTGAAGCTTTCTTT
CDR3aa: CASIRLETTEAFF

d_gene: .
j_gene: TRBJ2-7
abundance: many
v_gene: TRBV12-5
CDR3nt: TGTGCTAGTGGTTTGGTCTTATACGAGCAGTACTTC
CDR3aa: CASGLVLYEQYF

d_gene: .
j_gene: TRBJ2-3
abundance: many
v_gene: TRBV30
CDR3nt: TGTGCCTGGAGTGGGGGGGGCACAGATACGCAGTATTTT
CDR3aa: CAWSGGGTDTQYF

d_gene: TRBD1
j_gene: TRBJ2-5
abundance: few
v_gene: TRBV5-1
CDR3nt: TGCGCCAGCAGCGATGTACTGGACAGGGAATGGGAGACCCAGTACTTC
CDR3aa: CASSDVLDREWETQYF

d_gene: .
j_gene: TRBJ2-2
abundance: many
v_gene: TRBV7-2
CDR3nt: TGTGCCAGCAGCTCCGTGAACACCGGGGAGCTGTTTTTT
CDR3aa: CASSSVNTGELFF

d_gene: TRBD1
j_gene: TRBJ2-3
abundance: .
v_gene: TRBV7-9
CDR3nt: TGTGCCAGCAGCCCCTCAGACAGGGCAAGCACAGATACGCAGTATTTT
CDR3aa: CASSPSDRASTDTQYF

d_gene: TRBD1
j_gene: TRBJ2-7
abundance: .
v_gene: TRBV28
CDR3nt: TGTGCCAGCAGTTTAGGGGACAGCGGCGAGCAGTACTTC
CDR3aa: CASSLGDSGEQYF

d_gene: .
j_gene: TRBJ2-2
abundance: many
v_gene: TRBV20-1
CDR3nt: TGCAGTGCTAGGGCGGGACCCACCACCGGGGAGCTGTTTTTT
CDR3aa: CSARAGPTTGELFF